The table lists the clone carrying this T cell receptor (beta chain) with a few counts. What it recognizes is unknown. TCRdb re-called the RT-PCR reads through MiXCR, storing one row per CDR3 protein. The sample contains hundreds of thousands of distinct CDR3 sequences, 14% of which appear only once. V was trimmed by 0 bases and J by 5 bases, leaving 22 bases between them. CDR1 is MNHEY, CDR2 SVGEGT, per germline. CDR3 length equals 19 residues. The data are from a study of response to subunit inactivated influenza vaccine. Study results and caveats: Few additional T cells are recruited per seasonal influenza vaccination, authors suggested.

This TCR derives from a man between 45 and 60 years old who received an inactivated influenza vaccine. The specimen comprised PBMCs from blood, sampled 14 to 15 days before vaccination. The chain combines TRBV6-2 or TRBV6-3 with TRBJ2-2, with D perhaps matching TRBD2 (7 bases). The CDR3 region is CASSYSTKRGGRFTGELFF. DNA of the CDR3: TGTGCCAGCAGTTACTCGACGAAGAGGGGGGGCCGATTTACCGGGGAGCTGTTTTTT.